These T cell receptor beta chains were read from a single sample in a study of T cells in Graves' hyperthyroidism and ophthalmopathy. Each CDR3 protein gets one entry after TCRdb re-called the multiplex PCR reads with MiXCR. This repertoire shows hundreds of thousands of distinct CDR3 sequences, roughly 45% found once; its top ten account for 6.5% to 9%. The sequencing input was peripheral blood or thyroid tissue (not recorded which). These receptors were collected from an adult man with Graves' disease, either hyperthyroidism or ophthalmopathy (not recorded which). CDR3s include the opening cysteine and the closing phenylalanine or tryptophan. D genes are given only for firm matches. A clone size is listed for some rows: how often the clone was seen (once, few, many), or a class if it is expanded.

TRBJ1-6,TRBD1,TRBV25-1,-,CASSEPTGYHDNSPLHF,TGTGCCAGCAGTGAACCGACAGGGTATCACGATAATTCACCCCTCCACTTT
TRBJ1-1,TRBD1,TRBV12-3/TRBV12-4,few,CASRTGQGRTEAFF,TGTGCCAGCAGAACCGGACAGGGAAGGACTGAAGCTTTCTTT
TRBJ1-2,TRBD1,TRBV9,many,CASSNGQGKGYGYTF,TGTGCCAGCAGCAACGGACAGGGCAAAGGCTATGGCTACACCTTC
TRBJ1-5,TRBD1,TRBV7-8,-,CASSPRGHSNQPQHF,TGTGCCAGCAGCCCCAGGGGGCATAGCAATCAGCCCCAGCATTTT
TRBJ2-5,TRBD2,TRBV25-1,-,CASSERASGVKLETQYF,TGTGCCAGCAGTGAAAGGGCGAGCGGGGTGAAGTTGGAGACCCAGTACTTC
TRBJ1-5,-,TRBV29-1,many,CSVQQGIGQPQHF,TGCAGCGTTCAACAGGGTATAGGCCAGCCCCAGCATTTT
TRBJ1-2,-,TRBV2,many,CASSDRRANYGYTF,TGTGCCAGCAGTGATAGGAGAGCTAACTATGGCTACACCTTC
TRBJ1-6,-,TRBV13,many,CASSSINSPLHF,TGTGCCAGCAGCAGCATTAATTCACCCCTCCACTTT
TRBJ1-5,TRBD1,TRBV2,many,CASPLENIVGDRDQPQHF,TGTGCCAGCCCGCTCGAAAATATAGTCGGGGACAGGGATCAGCCCCAGCATTTT
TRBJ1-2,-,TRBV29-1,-,CSDRDYGYTF,TGCAGCGACAGGGACTATGGCTACACCTTC
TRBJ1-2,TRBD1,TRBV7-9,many,CASSEGQGGVGYTF,TGTGCCAGCAGCGAGGGACAGGGAGGTGTTGGCTACACCTTC
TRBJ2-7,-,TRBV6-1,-,CASRTGDTTYEQYF,TGTGCCAGCAGAACCGGGGACACCACCTACGAGCAGTACTTC
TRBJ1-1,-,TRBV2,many,CASSEQLAAEAFF,TGTGCCAGCAGTGAGCAGCTGGCGGCTGAAGCTTTCTTT
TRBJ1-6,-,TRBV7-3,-,CASSLTGTGSPLHF,TGTGCCAGCAGCCTTACAGGGACGGGGTCACCCCTCCACTTT
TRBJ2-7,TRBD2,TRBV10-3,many,CAISGGIAYEQYF,TGTGCCATTAGCGGGGGGATTGCCTACGAGCAGTACTTC
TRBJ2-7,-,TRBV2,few,CASSGPTGKYEQYF,TGTGCCAGCAGTGGGCCCACCGGAAAGTACGAGCAGTACTTC